The 15 T cell receptor beta chains in this list originate from one sample, sequenced in a study of identical twins. TCRdb re-called the 5' RACE reads with MiXCR, one entry per CDR3 protein. This sample yields 550,000 to 700,000 distinct CDR3 sequences, of which just under 10% are seen a single time; 3% belongs to the top ten. These data are also associated with another study on yellow fever vaccine responses in identical twins.

The sequencing sample was made of PBMCs. Every receptor here comes from a woman under 30 in good health.

This clonotype was recorded at least ten times. The chain combines TRBV5-5 with TRBJ2-7; 7 nucleotides match TRBD1. Trimming cost V 1 base and J 2 bases; bases outside gene matches: 9. The germline gives CDR1 SGHKS, CDR2 YYEKEE (reference sequence). There are 16 residues in the CDR3. The CDR3 spells CASSLFPGTDPYEQYF. The CDR3 bases are TGTGCCAGCAGCTTGTTTCCCGGGACAGACCCCTACGAGCAGTACTTC.

At least ten counts were recorded for this clonotype. The chain combines TRBV20-1 with TRBJ2-5, with 9 bases identical to TRBD1. Germline CDR1 and CDR2: DFQATT and SNEGSKA (reference sequence). The ends lost 6 bases at V and 5 bases at J; junction bases unmatched: 13. This CDR3 is built from 15 residues. The DNA for the CDR3 is TGCAGTGCACGAGACAGGGGGTGGTACGGGGAGACCCAGTACTTC. Translation: CSARDRGWYGETQYF.

The chain couples TRBV9 to TRBJ2-7; D remains ambiguous. Germline CDR1 reads SGDLS; CDR2 reads YYNGEE. Deletions cut 9 bases from V and 0 bases from J, with 16 bases between. The CDR3 sequence is 14 residues long. CDR3 protein: CATRRPPSSYEQYF. The CDR3 bases are TGTGCCACCCGCCGACCCCCGAGCTCCTACGAGCAGTACTTC.

This clonotype has only a few counts. This rearrangement joins TRBV6-1 to TRBJ2-2, with 8 bases identical to TRBD2. Losses at the gene ends were 6 bases for V and 6 bases for J; bases not matched to a gene: 12. The CDR3 length is 16 residues. Germline V lookup: CDR1 MNHNS, CDR2 SASEGT. The CDR3 sequence is CASRPTGGAGAGELFF. The CDR3 bases are TGTGCCAGCAGACCTACGGGGGGAGCGGGAGCCGGGGAGCTGTTTTTT.

This clonotype appeared a few times. This chain connects TRBV14 to TRBJ2-5; TRBD1 matches at 9 bases. The ends lost 5 bases at V and 2 bases at J; junction bases unmatched: 9. CDR1 is SGHDN, CDR2 FVKESK, per germline. The CDR3 contains 16 residues. CDR3 sequence: CASSSQDRGSQETQYF. As DNA, the CDR3 is TGTGCCAGCAGCTCCCAGGACAGGGGATCGCAAGAGACCCAGTACTTC.

This clonotype showed up just a few times. The chain carries TRBV20-1 and TRBJ1-5; the match to TRBD1 covers 12 bases. V trimming: 3 bases; J trimming: 5 bases; junction bases outside the gene matches: 5. Germline V CDR1 and CDR2: DFQATT, SNEGSKA (reference sequence). CDR3 length: 15 amino acids. CDR3 sequence reads: CSAREGTGGYQPQHF. The CDR3 DNA follows: TGCAGTGCTAGGGAAGGGACAGGGGGCTATCAGCCCCAGCATTTT.

V usage is TRBV27 and J usage is TRBJ1-2; D is perhaps TRBD1 (6 bases). V was clipped by 0 bases and J by 4 bases, with 12 bases between them. The CDR3 is 15 residues long. Germline CDR1 reads MNHEY; CDR2 reads SMNVEV (reference sequence). For the CDR3, the DNA is TGTGCCAGCAGTTTATCGCCGGGGGGCGGCTATGGCTACACCTTC. This encodes CASSLSPGGGYGYTF.

The CDR3 protein is CASSSLGSGGYTF. The CDR3, as DNA: TGTGCCAGCAGTTCCCTAGGGAGCGGAGGCTACACCTTC. The V gene is TRBV28, the J gene TRBJ1-2; D gene unclear. Per the germline V gene, CDR1 is MDHEN and CDR2 is SYDVKM. The CDR3 totals 13 residues. V was pared by 4 bases and J by 8 bases, with 14 bases between.

V and J are TRBV24-1 and TRBJ2-5, with 12 bases matching TRBD1. The CDR3 spans 17 residues. The V segment lost 4 bases and the J segment 5 bases; nucleotides outside the gene matches: 10. Germline V CDR1 and CDR2: KGHDR, SFDVKD. The CDR3 DNA reads as TGTGCCACCAGTGAGCTCACGGGACAGGGGGCGCGGGAGACCCAGTACTTC. It yields the protein CATSELTGQGARETQYF.

J is TRBJ2-5 and V is TRBV7-2, with TRBD2 identical over 12 bases. Germline trimming cut 5 bases from V and 5 bases from J; bases unmatched to any gene: 9. From germline, CDR1 is SGHTA and CDR2 FQGNSA. The CDR3 is 16 amino acids. The CDR3 reads CASSPPGLAGKETQYF. The CDR3 region has the DNA TGTGCCAGCAGCCCCCCCGGACTAGCGGGGAAGGAGACCCAGTACTTC.

This clonotype was detected ten times or more. The chain has TRBV6-1 and TRBJ2-3, with 8 positions matching TRBD2. Germline trimming cut 6 bases from V and 3 bases from J; bases unmatched to any gene: 8. There are 15 residues in the CDR3. Per the germline V gene, CDR1 is MNHNS and CDR2 is SASEGT. The CDR3 here is CASSPPPSGTDTQYF. The CDR3 nucleotides are TGTGCCAGCAGCCCCCCGCCTAGCGGGACAGATACGCAGTATTTT.

This clonotype was seen only a few times. CDR3: CASSPGWGFNEQFF. The CDR3 nucleotides are TGTGCCAGCAGCCCTGGCTGGGGATTTAATGAGCAGTTCTTC. The rearrangement joins TRBV7-9 to TRBJ2-1, with D unclear. This CDR3 is 14 amino acids long. CDR1 SEHNR and CDR2 FQNEAQ come from the germline V gene (reference sequence). Trimming pared 5 bases from V and 7 bases from J, leaving 15 bases between.

This chain joins TRBV6-5 and TRBJ1-2; D unclear. The ends were cut back, 3 bases at V and 0 bases at J, with 11 bases in the middle. Germline CDR1 reads MNHEY; CDR2 reads SVGAGI. The length of the CDR3 is 15 residues. This chain's CDR3 is CASSYLRAANYGYTF. The CDR3 DNA is TGTGCCAGCAGTTATCTGCGGGCGGCTAACTATGGCTACACCTTC.

A word on this clonotype: Compared with germline, one end of the junction differs, possibly owing to a read error. The chain links TRBV4-3 to TRBJ2-1; 8 positions agree with TRBD2. This CDR3 comprises 16 residues. Germline CDR1 LGHNA, CDR2 YSLEER. Here the CDR3 DNA reads TGCGCCAGCAGATTAGGTAGCGGGAACTCCTGCAATGAGCAGTTCTTC. Its protein product is CASRLGSGNSCNEQFF.

The rearrangement joins TRBV3-1 to TRBJ2-1; the D is unclear. Germline V gives CDR1 LGHDT, CDR2 YNNKEL (reference sequence). The V and J ends lost 5 bases and 9 bases respectively, with 20 bases between them. The CDR3 spans 15 residues. In DNA, the CDR3 is TGTGCCAGCAGCTCTACCGCCCAAGGCCATAGTGAGCAGTTCTTC. Translation: CASSSTAQGHSEQFF.